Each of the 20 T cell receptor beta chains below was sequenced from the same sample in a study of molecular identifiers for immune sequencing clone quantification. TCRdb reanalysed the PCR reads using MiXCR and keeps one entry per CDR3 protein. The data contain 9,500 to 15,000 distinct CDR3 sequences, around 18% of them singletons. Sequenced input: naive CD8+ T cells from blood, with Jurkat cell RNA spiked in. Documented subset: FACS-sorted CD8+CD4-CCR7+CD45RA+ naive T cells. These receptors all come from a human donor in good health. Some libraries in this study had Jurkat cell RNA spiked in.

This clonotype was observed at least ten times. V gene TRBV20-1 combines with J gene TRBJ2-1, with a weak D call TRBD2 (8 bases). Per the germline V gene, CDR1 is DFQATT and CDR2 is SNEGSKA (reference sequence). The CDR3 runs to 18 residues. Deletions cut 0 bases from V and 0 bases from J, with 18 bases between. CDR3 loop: CSARDFQTGTSSYNEQFF. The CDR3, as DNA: TGCAGTGCTAGAGACTTCCAGACAGGGACTAGCTCCTACAATGAGCAGTTCTTC.

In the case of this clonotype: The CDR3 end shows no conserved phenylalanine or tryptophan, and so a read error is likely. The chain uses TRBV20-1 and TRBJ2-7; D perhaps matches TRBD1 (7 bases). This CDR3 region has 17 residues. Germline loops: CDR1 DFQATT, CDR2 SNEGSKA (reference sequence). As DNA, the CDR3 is TGCGGTGCACAAGGGGGCGGGACGACGATTAGCTCCTACGAGCAGTACTAC. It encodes CGAQGGGTTISSYEQYY.

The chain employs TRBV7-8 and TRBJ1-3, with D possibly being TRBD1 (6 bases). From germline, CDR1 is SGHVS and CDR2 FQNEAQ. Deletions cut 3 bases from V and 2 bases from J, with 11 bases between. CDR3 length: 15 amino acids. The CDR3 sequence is CASSLAGATGNTIYF. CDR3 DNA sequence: TGTGCCAGCAGCTTGGCGGGGGCAACTGGAAACACCATATATTTT. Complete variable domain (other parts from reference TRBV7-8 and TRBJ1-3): GAGVSQSPRYKVAKRGQDVALRCDPISGHVSLFWYQQALGQGPEFLTYFQNEAQLDKSGLPSDRFFAERPEGSVSTLKIQRTQQEDSAVYLCASSLAGATGNTIYFGEGSWLTVV.

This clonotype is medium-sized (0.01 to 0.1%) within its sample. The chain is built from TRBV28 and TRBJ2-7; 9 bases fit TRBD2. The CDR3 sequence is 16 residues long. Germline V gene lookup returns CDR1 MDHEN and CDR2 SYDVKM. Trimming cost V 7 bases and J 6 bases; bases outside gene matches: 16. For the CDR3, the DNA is TGTGCCAGCACCTCCGGGACTAGCTCTGGCGGATCCGAGCAGTACTTC. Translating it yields CASTSGTSSGGSEQYF.

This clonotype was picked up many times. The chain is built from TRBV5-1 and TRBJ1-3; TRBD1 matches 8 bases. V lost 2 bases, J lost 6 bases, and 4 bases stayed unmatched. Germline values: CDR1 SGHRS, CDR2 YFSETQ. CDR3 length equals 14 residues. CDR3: CASSLGQGANTIYF. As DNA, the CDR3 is TGCGCCAGCAGCTTAGGCCAGGGGGCAAACACCATATATTTT.

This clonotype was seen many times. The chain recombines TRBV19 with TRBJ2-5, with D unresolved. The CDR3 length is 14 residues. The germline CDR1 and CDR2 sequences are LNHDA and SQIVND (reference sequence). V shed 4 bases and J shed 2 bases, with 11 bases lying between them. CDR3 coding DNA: TGTGCCAGTAGTAAATCCGGACCGCAAGAGACCCAGTACTTC. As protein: CASSKSGPQETQYF.

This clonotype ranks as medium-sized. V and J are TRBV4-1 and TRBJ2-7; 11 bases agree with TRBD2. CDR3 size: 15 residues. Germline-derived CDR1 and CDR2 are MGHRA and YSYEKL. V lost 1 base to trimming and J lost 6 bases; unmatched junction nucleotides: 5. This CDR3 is CASSQVLAGVGEQYF. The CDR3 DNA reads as TGCGCCAGCAGCCAAGTACTAGCGGGAGTGGGCGAGCAGTACTTC.

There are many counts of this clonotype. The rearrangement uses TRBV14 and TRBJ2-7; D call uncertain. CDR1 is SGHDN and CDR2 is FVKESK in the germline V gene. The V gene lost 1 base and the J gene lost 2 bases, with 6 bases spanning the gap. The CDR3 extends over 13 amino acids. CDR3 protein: CASSQVDPYEQYF. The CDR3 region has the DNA TGTGCCAGCAGCCAAGTAGACCCCTACGAGCAGTACTTC.

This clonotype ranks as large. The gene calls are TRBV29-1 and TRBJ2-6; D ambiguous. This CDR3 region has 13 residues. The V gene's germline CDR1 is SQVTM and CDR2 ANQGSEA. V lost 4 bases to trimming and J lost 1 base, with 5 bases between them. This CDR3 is CSVAQSGANVLTF. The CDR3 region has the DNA TGCAGCGTTGCCCAATCTGGGGCCAACGTCCTGACTTTC.

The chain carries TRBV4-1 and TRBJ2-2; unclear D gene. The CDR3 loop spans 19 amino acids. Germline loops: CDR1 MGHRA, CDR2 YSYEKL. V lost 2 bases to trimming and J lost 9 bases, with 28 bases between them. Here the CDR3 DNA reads TGCGCCAGCAGCCAAAGCTGGGGAACCCTCGGAGTCCGGACCTGGGAGCTGTTTTTT. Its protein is CASSQSWGTLGVRTWELFF.

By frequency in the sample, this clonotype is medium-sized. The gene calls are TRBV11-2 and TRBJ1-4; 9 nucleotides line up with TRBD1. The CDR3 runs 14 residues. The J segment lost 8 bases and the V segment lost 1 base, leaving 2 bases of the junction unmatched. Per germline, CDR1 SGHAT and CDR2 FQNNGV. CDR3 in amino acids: CASSLGTGAEKLFF. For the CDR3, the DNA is TGTGCCAGCAGCTTAGGGACAGGGGCGGAAAAACTGTTTTTT.

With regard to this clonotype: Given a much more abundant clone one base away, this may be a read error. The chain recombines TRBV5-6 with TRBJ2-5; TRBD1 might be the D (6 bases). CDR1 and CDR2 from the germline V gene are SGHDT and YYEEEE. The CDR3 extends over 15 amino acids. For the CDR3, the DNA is TGTGCCAGCAGCTTGGATCGGACAGTACAAGAGACCCAGTGCTTC. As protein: CASSLDRTVQETQCF.

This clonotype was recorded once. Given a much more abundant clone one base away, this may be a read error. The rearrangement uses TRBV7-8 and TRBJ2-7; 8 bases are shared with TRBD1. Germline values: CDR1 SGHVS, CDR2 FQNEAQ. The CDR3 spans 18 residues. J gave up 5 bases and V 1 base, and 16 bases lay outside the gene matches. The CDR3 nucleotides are TGTGCCAGCAGCTTAGATCTCCAGACTGGACAGGGAGATAACGAGCAGTACTTC. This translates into CASSLDLQTGQGDNEQYF.

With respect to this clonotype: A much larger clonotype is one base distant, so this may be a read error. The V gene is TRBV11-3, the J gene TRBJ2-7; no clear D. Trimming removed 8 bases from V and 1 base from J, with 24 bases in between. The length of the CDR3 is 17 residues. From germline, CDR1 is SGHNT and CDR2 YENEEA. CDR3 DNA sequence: TGTGCCAGCGGCCCCATCCTAAGGGAAGGTACTTCCTACGAGCAGTACTTC. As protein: CASGPILREGTSYEQYF.

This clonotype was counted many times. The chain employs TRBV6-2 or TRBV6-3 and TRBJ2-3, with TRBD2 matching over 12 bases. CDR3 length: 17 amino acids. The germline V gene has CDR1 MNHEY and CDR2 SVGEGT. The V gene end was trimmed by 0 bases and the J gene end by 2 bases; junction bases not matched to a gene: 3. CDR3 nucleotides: TGTGCCAGCAGTTACTCCGGACTAGCGGGATTCACAGATACGCAGTATTTT. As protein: CASSYSGLAGFTDTQYF.

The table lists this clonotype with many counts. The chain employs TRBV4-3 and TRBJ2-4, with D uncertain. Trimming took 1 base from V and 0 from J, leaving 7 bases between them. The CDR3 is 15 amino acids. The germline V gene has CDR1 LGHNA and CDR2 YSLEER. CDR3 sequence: CASSQGVRAKNIQYF. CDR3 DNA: TGCGCCAGCAGCCAAGGGGTCCGAGCCAAAAACATTCAGTACTTC.

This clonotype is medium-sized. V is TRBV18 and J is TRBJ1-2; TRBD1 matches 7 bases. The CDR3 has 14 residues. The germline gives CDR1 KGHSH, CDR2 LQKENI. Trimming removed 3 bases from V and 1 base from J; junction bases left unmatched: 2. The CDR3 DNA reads TGTGCCAGCTCACCCGCAGGGGGTAACTATGGCTACACCTTC. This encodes CASSPAGGNYGYTF.

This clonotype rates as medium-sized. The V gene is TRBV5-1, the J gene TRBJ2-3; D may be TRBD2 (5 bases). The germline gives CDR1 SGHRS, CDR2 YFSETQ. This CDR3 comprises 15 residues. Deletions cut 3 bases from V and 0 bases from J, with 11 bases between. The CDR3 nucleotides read TGCGCCAGCAGCTCTCTAGCCCCAAGCACAGATACGCAGTATTTT. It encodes CASSSLAPSTDTQYF. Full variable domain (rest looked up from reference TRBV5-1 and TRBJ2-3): KAGVTQTPRYLIKTRGQQVTLSCSPISGHRSVSWYQQTPGQGLQFLFEYFSETQRNKGNFPGRFSGRQFSNSRSEMNVSTLELGDSALYLCASSSLAPSTDTQYFGPGTRLTVL.

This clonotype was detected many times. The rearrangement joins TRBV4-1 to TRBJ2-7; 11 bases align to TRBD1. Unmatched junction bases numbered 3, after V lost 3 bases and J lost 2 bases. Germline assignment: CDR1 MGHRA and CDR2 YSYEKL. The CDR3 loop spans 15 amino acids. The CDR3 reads CASSHPGQGAYEQYF. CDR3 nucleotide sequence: TGCGCCAGCAGCCATCCGGGACAGGGGGCCTACGAGCAGTACTTC.

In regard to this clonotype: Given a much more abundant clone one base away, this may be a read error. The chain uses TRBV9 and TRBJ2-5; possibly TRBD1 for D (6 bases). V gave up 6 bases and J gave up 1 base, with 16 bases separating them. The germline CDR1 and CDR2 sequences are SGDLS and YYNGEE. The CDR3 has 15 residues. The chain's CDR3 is CASMKERQVQETQYF. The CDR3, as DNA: TGTGCCAGCATGAAGGAGCGACAGGTCCAAGAGACCCAGTACTTC. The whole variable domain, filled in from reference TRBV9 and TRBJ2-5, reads DSGVTQTPKHLITATGQRVTLRCSPRSGDLSVYWYQQSLDQGLQFLIQYYNGEERAKGNILERFSAQQFPDLHSELNLSSLELGDSALYFCASMKERQVQETQYFGPGTRLLVL.